The 15 T cell receptor beta chains listed next were all sequenced from one sample in a study of T cell responses to AZD1222 COVID-19 vaccine (dated by TCRdb to about 2021). The protocol used for the library was the immunoSEQ multiplex PCR assay. Here the immuneACCESS table is served through TCRdb, limited to in-frame sequences with V and J called. Missing clones are a known gap in these copies; in checked studies unresolved V genes cover under half, and the rest lacks a known reason. The sample data list fewer than 130,000 clones, and over 75% of these were observed just once. The top ten clones comprise approximately 5% of the sample. In light of the paper, this sample's time point label describes: baseline before first vaccination. The material was peripheral blood, obtained on day 0 of AZD1222 vaccination. Receptors originate from an adult in good health.

This clone was picked up one time. V gene TRBV7-2 combines with J gene TRBJ1-5, with TRBD1 matching 7 bases. Per germline, CDR1 SGHTA and CDR2 FQGNSA. The V and J ends lost 5 bases and 6 bases, in that order; junction bases with no gene match: 7. This CDR3 contains 14 residues. The CDR3 DNA reads as TGTGCCAGCAGCGAGACAGGGTTAGGTCAGCCCCAGCATTTT. Translated, it gives CASSETGLGQPQHF.

This clone occurred a few times. V is TRBV7-9 and J is TRBJ1-6; D gene unclear. CDR1 is SEHNR and CDR2 is FQNEAQ in the germline V gene (reference sequence). CDR3 length: 13 residues. The V end lost 3 bases, the J end lost 10 bases, and 10 bases lay between the germline ends. CDR3 protein: CASSLSTVSPLHF. In nucleotides, the CDR3 is TGTGCCAGCAGCTTGTCCACAGTCTCACCCCTCCACTTT.

V is TRBV30 and J is TRBJ2-5; 7 bases are shared with TRBD1. Germline V gene lookup returns CDR1 GTSNPN and CDR2 SVGIG (reference sequence). This CDR3 has 13 residues. The junction had 7 bases not matched to a gene; V was cut back by 4 bases and J by 5 bases. CDR3 bases: TGTGCCTGGACACAGGGGTATTGGGAGACCCAGTACTTC. Its protein product is CAWTQGYWETQYF.

The chain joins TRBV6-2 or TRBV6-3 to TRBJ1-3, with D uncertain. This CDR3 comprises 16 residues. With 4 bases removed from V and 0 bases from J, the gap between germline ends came to 13 bases. The germline V gene has CDR1 MNHEY and CDR2 SVGEGT. The CDR3 region has the DNA TGTGCCAGCAGTTCCGTTCCGAGTTCCTCTGGAAACACCATATATTTT. Residues: CASSSVPSSSGNTIYF.

The chain employs TRBV4-3 and TRBJ2-3; 9 nucleotides line up with TRBD2. There are 18 residues in the CDR3. The germline CDR1 and CDR2 sequences are LGHNA and YSLEER. J gave up 0 bases and V 3 bases, and 10 bases lay outside the gene matches. The CDR3 nucleotides are TGCGCCAGCAGCCAGGCGCCCTCCAGCGGGGGGAGCACAGATACGCAGTATTTT. Its translation: CASSQAPSSGGSTDTQYF.

The rearrangement joins TRBV12-3 or TRBV12-4 to TRBJ1-2; D gene uncertain. The CDR3 contains 13 residues. Between the trimmed V and J ends, which lost 6 bases and 4 bases, there was a span of 12 bases. The DNA of the CDR3 is TGTGCCAGCAGCTTGGGCCGATTCTATGGCTACACCTTC. This codes for CASSLGRFYGYTF.

The V and J genes are TRBV7-2 and TRBJ2-5; D is tentatively TRBD1 or TRBD2 (5 bases each). Trimming removed 3 bases at V and 5 bases at J, with 7 bases between. Germline CDR1 and CDR2: SGHTA and FQGNSA. The CDR3 is 12 residues long. CDR3 in amino acids: CASSFEGETQYF. CDR3 nucleotide sequence: TGTGCCAGCAGCTTCGAGGGGGAGACCCAGTACTTC.

J is TRBJ1-4 and V is TRBV28; perhaps TRBD1 as D (6 bases). The V gene lost 7 bases and the J gene lost 7 bases, with 13 bases spanning the gap. The CDR3 runs to 13 residues. Germline V gene sequence: CDR1 MDHEN, CDR2 SYDVKM. The CDR3 loop reads CASTIGGVEKLFF. For the CDR3, the DNA is TGTGCCAGCACCATAGGGGGTGTTGAAAAACTGTTTTTT.

This chain connects TRBV5-4 to TRBJ2-1; perhaps TRBD2 as D (5 bases). Deletions cut 1 base from V and 2 bases from J, with 7 bases between. The CDR3 is made up of 14 amino acids. From germline, CDR1 is SGHNT and CDR2 YYREEE (reference sequence). The CDR3 DNA reads TGTGCCAGCAGCTTGAAACTAGCCTACAATGAGCAGTTCTTC. This codes for CASSLKLAYNEQFF.

The chain couples TRBV5-1 to TRBJ1-1; 7 nucleotides align to TRBD1. V lost 4 bases to trimming and J lost 0 bases; unmatched junction nucleotides: 3. The CDR3 runs to 14 residues. Per germline, CDR1 SGHRS and CDR2 YFSETQ. CDR3 sequence reads: CASSKGQMNTEAFF. The CDR3, as DNA: TGCGCCAGCAGCAAGGGACAGATGAACACTGAAGCTTTCTTT.

The rearrangement uses TRBV6-2 or TRBV6-3 and TRBJ2-7, with D possibly matching TRBD2 (7 bases). Looked up from germline, CDR1 is MNHEY and CDR2 is SVGEGT. V was clipped by 2 bases and J by 4 bases, with 12 bases between them. The CDR3 spans 14 residues. The CDR3 loop is CASSYGLGGYEQYF. The CDR3 DNA reads TGTGCCAGCAGTTACGGACTAGGGGGATACGAGCAGTACTTC.

The chain employs TRBV19 and TRBJ1-2; 7 nucleotides agree with TRBD1. Germline CDR1 reads LNHDA; CDR2 reads SQIVND (reference sequence). Trimming took 7 bases from V and 7 from J; bases not matched to a gene: 15. This CDR3 is built from 15 residues. The CDR3 bases are TGTGCCAGTAAGGGGGGAGCGGGACAGCCAACTGGCTACACCTTC. Translated, it gives CASKGGAGQPTGYTF.

J is TRBJ1-1 and V is TRBV6-5; D ambiguous. The germline gives CDR1 MNHEY, CDR2 SVGAGI. V lost 5 bases to trimming and J lost 4 bases, with 14 bases between them. The CDR3 is 14 amino acids. The CDR3 DNA is TGTGCCAGCAGTAGCCGAGGGCGGGGCACTGAAGCTTTCTTT. This sequence encodes CASSSRGRGTEAFF.

The chain has TRBV10-3 and TRBJ1-3; D is undetermined. Germline-derived CDR1 and CDR2 are ENHRY and SYGVKD. The CDR3 extends over 16 amino acids. V lost 3 bases and J 0 bases, leaving 12 bases between the germline ends. This CDR3 is CAISDDGLGSGNTIYF. Written as DNA, the CDR3 is TGTGCCATCAGTGATGACGGGTTAGGCTCTGGAAACACCATATATTTT.

The chain combines TRBV3-1 (or the pseudogene TRBV3-2) with TRBJ1-2, with 8 bases matching TRBD1. The CDR3 is 14 amino acids. V was pared by 3 bases and J by 3 bases, with 3 bases of the junction left unmatched. Per the germline V gene, CDR1 is LGHDT and CDR2 is YNNKEL (reference sequence). The CDR3 bases are TGTGCCAGCAGCCACCGACAGGGGTACTATGGCTACACCTTC. Translated, it gives CASSHRQGYYGYTF.